This TCR beta chain was sequenced for a study of metastatic and nonmetastatic thyroid tumors. Overall study context: Comparative analysis of repertoires was undertaken across blood and tumor or nodule tissue obtained from malignant and benign thyroid patients.

Whole-study findings and limits: When malignant thyroid tumors were compared with benign nodules, TCR beta diversity was reportedly significantly higher in the malignant tumors. This held in both blood and tumor samples.

Germline lookup yields CDR1 DFQATT and CDR2 SNEGSKA (reference sequence). The CDR3 runs to 14 residues. From the PCR reads, TCRdb re-called clones with MiXCR. The table records 30,000 to 35,000 clones, around 30% of them present only once. No treatment had been given to any patient before thyroid surgery. This clone was found many times. Antigen unknown. A read error may produce the germline difference seen at one junction end. The specimen sequenced was blood. V and J are TRBV20-1 and TRBJ2-1; no definite D call. The TCR originated in a female donor with papillary thyroid cancer or a benign thyroid nodule (not recorded which). Some clones in this sample may be carry-over from other donors' samples. CDR3 residues: CSAPPIPGDTMNIF. CDR3 DNA: TGCAGTGCCCCCCCTATACCAGGAGATACAATGAACATCTTC.